Each of the 28 T cell receptor beta chains below was sequenced from the same sample in a study of T cell changes during pregnancy in multiple sclerosis. TCRdb keeps only in-frame clones here, not all; method: immunoSEQ multiplex PCR. This table has 70,000 to 95,000 clones, 94% appearing once. The sample here was peripheral blood, taken after pregnancy. The receptors come from a female donor in good health, enrolled as a control in a pregnancy study.

V is TRBV5-5 and J is TRBJ2-7; D is perhaps TRBD1 (5 bases). Germline V lookup: CDR1 SGHKS, CDR2 YYEKEE (reference sequence). This CDR3 contains 15 residues. V lost 2 bases and J 3 bases, leaving 15 bases between the germline ends. CDR3 sequence reads: CASSLHYRTGYEQYF. For the CDR3, the DNA is TGTGCCAGCAGCTTACACTACAGAACAGGCTACGAGCAGTACTTC.

The gene calls are TRBV19 and TRBJ2-7, with 7 bases fitting TRBD2. CDR3 length equals 15 residues. V shed 4 bases, J shed 2 bases, and the junction held 8 bases outside the gene matches. Germline V gene sequence: CDR1 LNHDA, CDR2 SQIVND (reference sequence). DNA of the CDR3: TGTGCCAGTAGTACCGCCGGCGGGGGTGCCTACGAGCAGTACTTC. This translates into CASSTAGGGAYEQYF.

The rearrangement uses TRBV5-4 and TRBJ1-1, with 10 bases matching TRBD1. Germline CDR1 is SGHNT and CDR2 is YYREEE (reference sequence). V was pared by 6 bases and J by 5 bases, with 10 bases of the junction left unmatched. The CDR3 spans 15 residues. The CDR3 sequence is CASNPTGGGVTEAFF. For the CDR3, the DNA is TGTGCCAGCAATCCGACAGGGGGCGGTGTTACTGAAGCTTTCTTT. Full variable domain (rest looked up from reference TRBV5-4 and TRBJ1-1): ETGVTQSPTHLIKTRGQQVTLRCSSQSGHNTVSWYQQALGQGPQFIFQYYREEENGRGNFPPRFSGLQFPNYSSELNVNALELDDSALYLCASNPTGGGVTEAFFGQGTRLTVV.

This rearrangement joins TRBV18 to TRBJ1-1; maybe TRBD1 (6 bases). The V and J ends lost 3 bases and 4 bases respectively, with 9 bases between them. The CDR3 totals 13 residues. Germline V CDR1 and CDR2: KGHSH, LQKENI. CDR3 region: CASSPNRATEAFF. The CDR3 bases are TGTGCCAGCTCACCGAACAGGGCCACTGAAGCTTTCTTT.

This clone was counted a few times. The V call is TRBV28, the J call TRBJ1-1; D remains unclear. There are 12 residues in the CDR3. Germline CDR1 reads MDHEN; CDR2 reads SYDVKM. V was trimmed by 6 bases and J by 4 bases, leaving 9 bases between them. Written as DNA, the CDR3 is TGTGCCAGCAGCGTAGGCGGCACTGAAGCTTTCTTT. Residues: CASSVGGTEAFF. Supplemented by reference TRBV28 and TRBJ1-1, the full variable domain reads DVKVTQSSRYLVKRTGEKVFLECVQDMDHENMFWYRQDPGLGLRLIYFSYDVKMKEKGDIPEGYSVSREKKERFSLILESASTNQTSMYLCASSVGGTEAFFGQGTRLTVV.

Only one count was recorded for this clone. This chain uses TRBV7-2 with TRBJ2-1; 13 nucleotides align to TRBD2. Losses at the gene ends were 7 bases for V and 1 base for J; bases not matched to a gene: 7. Germline V gives CDR1 SGHTA, CDR2 FQGNSA. There are 17 residues in the CDR3. CDR3 in amino acids: CASTPQLAGGSYNEQFF. Here the CDR3 DNA reads TGTGCCAGCACCCCCCAACTAGCGGGAGGGTCCTACAATGAGCAGTTCTTC.

This chain links TRBV6-1 with TRBJ2-5; weak D call: TRBD1 (5 bases). With 6 bases removed from V and 4 bases from J, the gap between germline ends came to 12 bases. CDR3 length equals 13 residues. Looked up from germline, CDR1 is MNHNS and CDR2 is SASEGT. CDR3 sequence reads: CASSARRGETQYF. For the CDR3, the DNA is TGTGCCAGCAGCGCCCGTAGGGGAGAGACCCAGTACTTC.

The rearrangement uses TRBV28 and TRBJ1-4; possibly TRBD1 for D (6 bases). V was cut by 3 bases and J by 1 base, with 15 bases left in between. The CDR3 is made up of 17 amino acids. The germline gives CDR1 MDHEN, CDR2 SYDVKM. CDR3 in amino acids: CASSLASAGVTNEKLFF. CDR3 nucleotides: TGTGCCAGCAGTTTGGCCAGCGCAGGGGTAACTAATGAAAAACTGTTTTTT.

The chain joins TRBV7-6 to TRBJ1-1; TRBD1 might be the D (5 bases). CDR3 length: 15 amino acids. Germline-derived CDR1 and CDR2 are SGHVS and FNYEAQ. V lost 5 bases to trimming and J lost 1 base, with 14 bases between them. The CDR3 DNA reads TGTGCCAGCAGCCCTTTCGGGGGACCGAACACTGAAGCTTTCTTT. Protein product: CASSPFGGPNTEAFF.

The chain has TRBV19 and TRBJ2-1, with D perhaps matching TRBD1 (5 bases). Germline V CDR1 and CDR2: LNHDA, SQIVND (reference sequence). The CDR3 runs to 14 residues. V lost 2 bases and J lost 9, with 14 bases in between. The CDR3 DNA reads TGTGCCAGTAGTATACAGGGATTACCGAGTGAGCAGTTCTTC. It is translated as CASSIQGLPSEQFF.

The chain carries TRBV5-1 and TRBJ2-7; D ambiguous. V dropped 0 bases and J dropped 1 base, with 14 bases sitting between them. CDR3 size: 16 residues. Germline V gene data show CDR1 as SGHRS and CDR2 as YFSETQ. DNA for the CDR3: TGCGCCAGCAGCTTGGGCCCCCTCGCCCGGTCCTACGAGCAGTACTTC. This gives the protein CASSLGPLARSYEQYF.

The chain uses TRBV28 and TRBJ1-2; 7 bases map to TRBD1. After removal of 7 bases from V and 2 bases from J, the junction contained 4 bases not matched to a gene. Germline values: CDR1 MDHEN, CDR2 SYDVKM. This CDR3 region has 13 residues. The CDR3 spells CASTPTGNYGYTF. CDR3 DNA sequence: TGTGCCAGCACCCCGACAGGGAACTATGGCTACACCTTC.

The J gene is TRBJ2-5, the V gene TRBV4-1, with a weak D call TRBD1 (5 bases). This CDR3 spans 15 amino acids. V shed 2 bases and J shed 5 bases, with 15 bases lying between them. Germline V CDR1 and CDR2: MGHRA, YSYEKL. CDR3 sequence (DNA): TGCGCCAGCAGCCAACTCTGGACAAAGTGGGAGACCCAGTACTTC. It specifies CASSQLWTKWETQYF.

The chain couples TRBV6-5 to TRBJ2-5; 9 nucleotides agree with TRBD2. J was trimmed by 2 bases and V by 3 bases; bases with no gene match: 7. Germline lookup yields CDR1 MNHEY and CDR2 SVGAGI. The CDR3 runs 16 residues. CDR3 DNA: TGTGCCAGCAGTTATTCCTCGGCGGGAGGGCAAGAGACCCAGTACTTC. This codes for CASSYSSAGGQETQYF.

V usage is TRBV7-6 and J usage is TRBJ2-1; D may be TRBD2 (8 bases). Germline V gene sequence: CDR1 SGHVS, CDR2 FNYEAQ. The V end lost 5 bases, the J end lost 6 bases, and 14 bases lay between the germline ends. The CDR3 length is 14 residues. The CDR3 DNA sequence: TGTGCCAGCAGCCCACAGGGGACTAGCAATGAGCAGTTCTTC. It specifies CASSPQGTSNEQFF. The whole variable domain, remainder taken from reference TRBV7-6 and TRBJ2-1, is GAGVSQSPRYKVTKRGQDVALRCDPISGHVSLYWYRQALGQGPEFLTYFNYEAQQDKSGLPNDRFSAERPEGSISTLTIQRTEQRDSAMYRCASSPQGTSNEQFFGPGTRLTVL.

This clone was recorded once. The V call is TRBV27, the J call TRBJ2-2, with TRBD2 matching 10 bases. The CDR3 extends over 17 amino acids. Germline V gene data show CDR1 as MNHEY and CDR2 as SMNVEV (reference sequence). The trim removed 5 bases at V and 6 bases at J, leaving 12 bases unmatched. The CDR3 loop reads CASSESSGRIRAGELFF. The CDR3 DNA sequence: TGTGCCAGCAGTGAAAGTAGCGGGAGGATACGCGCCGGGGAGCTGTTTTTT.

This chain joins TRBV29-1 and TRBJ1-4; D ambiguous. There are 13 residues in the CDR3. V lost 4 bases to trimming and J lost 4 bases, with 10 bases between them. Germline-derived CDR1 and CDR2 are SQVTM and ANQGSEA. This CDR3 reads CSVVGGFNEKLFF. The CDR3 DNA is TGCAGCGTTGTAGGAGGGTTTAATGAAAAACTGTTTTTT. Using reference TRBV29-1 and TRBJ1-4 for the parts outside the CDR3, the full variable domain is SAVISQKPSRDICQRGTSLTIQCQVDSQVTMMFWYRQQPGQSLTLIATANQGSEATYESGFVIDKFPISRPNLTFSTLTVSNMSPEDSSIYLCSVVGGFNEKLFFGSGTQLSVL.

The V gene is TRBV11-1, the J gene TRBJ2-6; tentatively, D is TRBD2 (6 bases). This CDR3 has 18 residues. Trimming stripped 5 bases from V and 1 base from J, with 18 bases between. Germline values: CDR1 SGHAT, CDR2 FQDESV (reference sequence). The CDR3 DNA sequence: TGTGCCAGCAGCACCCCTGTAGCGGATCTATCTGGGGCCAACGTCCTGACTTTC. It encodes CASSTPVADLSGANVLTF. Variable domain in full (rest from reference TRBV11-1 and TRBJ2-6): EAEVAQSPRYKITEKSQAVAFWCDPISGHATLYWYRQILGQGPELLVQFQDESVVDDSQLPKDRFSAERLKGVDSTLKIQPAELGDSAMYLCASSTPVADLSGANVLTFGAGSRLTVL.

The chain recombines TRBV5-6 with TRBJ2-3, with TRBD2 matching over 7 bases. The V gene end was trimmed by 0 bases and the J gene end by 6 bases; junction bases not matched to a gene: 7. Per germline, CDR1 SGHDT and CDR2 YYEEEE. This CDR3 contains 15 residues. CDR3 sequence: CASSLGAGRVDTQYF. CDR3 bases: TGTGCCAGCAGCTTGGGGGCAGGGAGGGTTGATACGCAGTATTTT.

This clone was observed a single time. The chain links TRBV2 to TRBJ2-2, with TRBD2 matching 12 bases. CDR3 length: 15 amino acids. Trimming at V came to 6 bases and at J to 4 bases, leaving 3 bases not matched to a gene. Germline V lookup: CDR1 SNHLY, CDR2 FYNNEI. The CDR3 spells CASRGLAGRTGELFF. The DNA of the CDR3 is TGTGCCAGCAGGGGACTAGCGGGTCGCACCGGGGAGCTGTTTTTT.

The rearrangement joins TRBV7-9 to TRBJ2-6, with 9 nucleotides matching TRBD1. This CDR3 comprises 18 residues. V was clipped by 5 bases and J by 0 bases; unmatched bases: 8. Germline values: CDR1 SEHNR, CDR2 FQNEAQ (reference sequence). The CDR3 DNA reads as TGTGCCAGCAGCCCCGACAGGGGGACCCACTCTGGGGCCAACGTCCTGACTTTC. Protein product: CASSPDRGTHSGANVLTF. The full variable domain, with the rest looked up from reference TRBV7-9 and TRBJ2-6, is DTGVSQNPRHKITKRGQNVTFRCDPISEHNRLYWYRQTLGQGPEFLTYFQNEAQLEKSRLLSDRFSAERPKGSFSTLEIQRTEQGDSAMYLCASSPDRGTHSGANVLTFGAGSRLTVL.

This chain uses TRBV28 with TRBJ2-3, with D possibly matching TRBD2 (5 bases). V was clipped by 7 bases and J by 0 bases, with 14 bases between them. This CDR3 contains 15 residues. The V gene's germline CDR1 is MDHEN and CDR2 SYDVKM. CDR3 nucleotides: TGTGCCAGCACCCCTGGGAGTGCTAGCACAGATACGCAGTATTTT. Translation gives CASTPGSASTDTQYF.

The rearrangement joins TRBV13 to TRBJ2-5; 11 nucleotides align to TRBD2. Per the germline V gene, CDR1 is PRHDT and CDR2 is FYEKMQ (reference sequence). J was trimmed by 2 bases and V by 5 bases; bases with no gene match: 7. This CDR3 has 16 residues. CDR3 amino acids: CASSQRLAGNQETQYF. CDR3 sequence (DNA): TGTGCCAGCAGCCAGCGACTAGCGGGAAATCAAGAGACCCAGTACTTC.

This chain joins TRBV18 and TRBJ1-1; 7 positions match TRBD1. Germline CDR1 and CDR2: KGHSH and LQKENI. This CDR3 comprises 13 residues. J gave up 6 bases and V 4 bases, and 5 bases lay outside the gene matches. CDR3 protein: CASSLKTGAEAFF. The CDR3 DNA follows: TGTGCCAGCTCACTTAAAACAGGGGCTGAAGCTTTCTTT.

The J gene is TRBJ2-7, the V gene TRBV27; 7 nucleotides line up with TRBD1. CDR1 and CDR2 (germline): MNHEY, SMNVEV (reference sequence). The V segment lost 6 bases and the J segment 1 base; nucleotides outside the gene matches: 9. There are 15 residues in the CDR3. The DNA for the CDR3 is TGTGCCAGCAGGGGAACCGGGACAGCTTCCTACGAGCAGTACTTC. This sequence encodes CASRGTGTASYEQYF.

The chain employs TRBV20-1 and TRBJ2-7, with 7 nucleotides matching TRBD1. The CDR3 consists of 11 residues. V was clipped by 5 bases and J by 4 bases; unmatched bases: 2. Per germline, CDR1 DFQATT and CDR2 SNEGSKA (reference sequence). The CDR3, as DNA: TGCAGTGCTGCGGACAGGTACGAGCAGTACTTC. Protein product: CSAADRYEQYF.

The chain has TRBV15 and TRBJ2-1, with 7 nucleotides matching TRBD2. V dropped 0 bases and J dropped 4; count of bases not matched to a gene: 3. This CDR3 contains 15 residues. Germline CDR1 is LNHNV and CDR2 is YYDKDF (reference sequence). CDR3 amino acids: CATSRDRGGYNEQFF. In DNA, the CDR3 is TGTGCCACCAGCAGAGATAGGGGAGGGTACAATGAGCAGTTCTTC.

The chain recombines TRBV7-9 with TRBJ2-5, with D tentatively TRBD1 (6 bases). Trimming took off 5 bases at V and 0 bases at J, with 10 bases between the two ends. Per germline, CDR1 SEHNR and CDR2 FQNEAQ (reference sequence). The CDR3 totals 14 residues. The CDR3 protein is CASSLTGYQETQYF. CDR3 sequence (DNA): TGTGCCAGCAGCCTTACAGGGTACCAAGAGACCCAGTACTTC.